This is a list of T cell receptor beta chains from one sample in a study of blood T cell repertoires in COVID-19. Repertoires were generated with immunoSEQ multiplex PCR, while TCRdb's copy carries only in-frame clones and drops some. The table lists 200,000 or so clones, around 81% of them singletons. Sequenced input: PBMCs or T cells enriched from blood (not recorded which). The origin of the receptors is a middle-aged woman with acute COVID-19. CDR3s include the opening cysteine and the closing phenylalanine or tryptophan. The D gene is left open where the match is weak. Only some rows state a clone size, as once, few, many or a class for expanded clones.

clone_size d_call j_call v_call cdr3_aa cdr3_nt
- - TRBJ1-2 TRBV29-1 CSVENGQGKHDGYTF TGCAGCGTTGAAAACGGGCAGGGGAAACACGATGGCTACACCTTC
- TRBD2 TRBJ2-1 TRBV9 CASSSLAGAFNEQFF TGTGCCAGCAGCTCATTAGCGGGGGCGTTCAATGAGCAGTTCTTC
- - TRBJ2-1 TRBV4-2 CASSQGYEGNEQFF TGTGCCAGCAGCCAAGGCTACGAGGGTAATGAGCAGTTCTTC
- - TRBJ2-6 TRBV18 CASSPISDSGANVLTF TGTGCCAGCTCACCGATCAGTGACTCTGGGGCCAACGTCCTGACTTTC
- - TRBJ2-7 TRBV5-1 CASSFEQLGEQYF TGCGCCAGCAGCTTCGAACAGTTGGGCGAGCAGTACTTC
- TRBD1 TRBJ2-7 TRBV6-1 CASSERAGTGPYEQYF TGTGCCAGCAGTGAACGGGCCGGGACAGGACCCTACGAGCAGTACTTC
- - TRBJ1-1 TRBV7-3 CASMPQAGGVGTEAFF TGTGCCAGCATGCCCCAGGCCGGGGGGGTAGGCACTGAAGCTTTCTTT
- TRBD2 TRBJ2-3 TRBV24-1 CATSGTGLAEPSTDTQYF TGTGCCACCAGCGGGACGGGACTAGCGGAGCCTAGCACAGATACGCAGTATTTT
- TRBD2 TRBJ2-7 TRBV5-4 CASSLGAGGPREQYF TGTGCCAGCAGCTTAGGAGCGGGGGGGCCTCGCGAGCAGTACTTC
- - TRBJ1-1 TRBV9 CASSVALNTEAFF TGTGCCAGCAGCGTAGCCCTAAACACTGAAGCTTTCTTT
- - TRBJ2-1 TRBV21-1 CASSKGQGNEQFF TGTGCCAGCAGCAAAGGGCAGGGAAATGAGCAGTTCTTC
- TRBD1 TRBJ1-1 TRBV24-1 CATSDSLTGVVDTEAFF TGTGCCACCAGTGATTCTCTTACAGGGGTGGTGGACACTGAAGCTTTCTTT
- TRBD1 TRBJ1-4 TRBV5-4 CASSQPGQFNEKLFF TGTGCCAGCAGCCAGCCGGGACAGTTTAATGAAAAACTGTTTTTT
- - TRBJ1-1 TRBV7-2 CASSVAGRKVNTEAFF TGTGCCAGCAGCGTCGCAGGTCGTAAAGTGAACACTGAAGCTTTCTTT
- - TRBJ2-1 TRBV4-1 CASSQDIRRARNEQFF TGCGCCAGCAGCCAAGATATAAGGAGGGCCAGGAATGAGCAGTTCTTC
- TRBD2 TRBJ2-5 TRBV4-3 CASSQDREVETQYF TGCGCCAGCAGCCAAGATCGGGAGGTCGAGACCCAGTACTTC
- - TRBJ2-7 TRBV6-5 CASSYSVGDYEQYF TGTGCCAGCAGTTATTCGGTCGGGGACTACGAGCAGTACTTC
- TRBD1 TRBJ1-6 TRBV6-5 CASRLTGDNSPLHF TGTGCCAGCAGACTGACAGGGGATAATTCACCCCTCCACTTT
- - TRBJ2-7 TRBV6-5 CASSLDSPSSYEQYF TGTGCCAGCAGCCTCGACAGCCCCAGCTCCTACGAGCAGTACTTC
- - TRBJ2-5 TRBV5-4 CASSATEYQETQYF TGTGCCAGCAGCGCGACAGAATACCAAGAGACCCAGTACTTC
few TRBD1 TRBJ1-5 TRBV24-1 CATQTGGNQPQHF TGTGCCACCCAGACAGGGGGCAATCAGCCCCAGCATTTT
- TRBD1 TRBJ1-5 TRBV18 CASSTGTGGLRSNQPQHF TGTGCCAGCTCAACCGGGACAGGGGGATTGAGGAGCAATCAGCCCCAGCATTTT
few - TRBJ2-6 TRBV6-5 CASSYGSSGANVLTF TGTGCCAGCAGTTACGGGAGCTCTGGGGCCAACGTCCTGACTTTC
- - TRBJ2-7 TRBV28 CASSPLHEGDEQYF TGTGCCAGCAGCCCTCTCCACGAGGGGGACGAGCAGTACTTC
- - TRBJ2-1 TRBV30 CAWSPLAIYNEQFF TGTGCCTGGAGTCCCCTAGCGATATACAATGAGCAGTTCTTC
- TRBD1 TRBJ1-6 TRBV2 CASTYRGNNSPLHF TGTGCCAGCACATACAGGGGAAATAATTCACCCCTCCACTTT
- - TRBJ1-5 TRBV28 CASTLNSQGQMGNQPQHF TGTGCCAGCACCCTTAATTCCCAGGGTCAGATGGGCAATCAGCCCCAGCATTTT
- TRBD2 TRBJ2-7 TRBV7-9 CASSLPGLAGAGDEQYF TGTGCCAGCAGCTTACCCGGACTAGCGGGAGCCGGAGACGAGCAGTACTTC
- TRBD1 TRBJ2-1 TRBV14 CASSHETGGYVNEQFF TGTGCCAGCAGCCACGAAACAGGGGGCTACGTCAATGAGCAGTTCTTC
medium-sized - TRBJ1-4 TRBV5-1 CASSLTVGTNEKLFF TGCGCCAGCAGCTTGACAGTCGGAACTAATGAAAAACTGTTTTTT
- TRBD1 TRBJ1-6 TRBV18 CASSLVAGQGHSPLHF TGTGCCAGCTCCCTAGTGGCCGGACAGGGTCATTCACCCCTCCACTTT
once TRBD1 TRBJ1-6 TRBV2 CASREDRGGSPLHF TGTGCCAGCAGGGAGGACAGGGGAGGCTCACCCCTCCACTTT
- - TRBJ1-3 TRBV4-1 CASSYTGESGNTIYF TGCGCCAGCAGCTATACAGGAGAATCTGGAAACACCATATATTTT
- - TRBJ1-1 TRBV28 CASTLYRGAGTEAFF TGTGCCAGCACTCTCTATCGGGGGGCAGGAACTGAAGCTTTCTTT
- TRBD1 TRBJ2-7 TRBV19 CASSIKGQDTSYEQYF TGTGCCAGTAGTATAAAAGGACAGGACACCTCCTACGAGCAGTACTTC